The 28 T cell receptor beta chains listed next were all sequenced from one sample in a study of blood T cell repertoires in COVID-19. Clones were sequenced by immunoSEQ multiplex PCR, and TCRdb holds only the in-frame ones, with some missing. The data show tens of thousands of clones, around 80% seen once. Sequencing was done on a sample of peripheral blood. The receptor source for this set is a human donor in a cohort sampled during active COVID-19.

The V gene is TRBV5-5, the J gene TRBJ1-2; TRBD1 aligns across 8 bases. Germline CDR1 is SGHKS and CDR2 is YYEKEE (reference sequence). The CDR3 contains 12 residues. Germline trimming cut 4 bases from V and 6 bases from J; bases unmatched to any gene: 2. Here the CDR3 reads CASSLDRDGYTF. DNA of the CDR3: TGTGCCAGCAGCCTGGACAGGGATGGCTACACCTTC.

The gene calls are TRBV6-6 and TRBJ1-6, with TRBD1 matching over 9 bases. Germline CDR1 MNHNY, CDR2 SVGAGI (reference sequence). The CDR3 contains 15 residues. J lost 10 bases, V lost 5 bases, and 9 bases had no gene match. The CDR3 is CASSTTGQGKSPLHF. The CDR3 nucleotides read TGTGCCAGCAGTACGACCGGACAGGGGAAATCACCCCTCCACTTT.

The chain is built from TRBV20-1 and TRBJ2-3; 7 nucleotides agree with TRBD2. The CDR3 consists of 16 residues. CDR1 and CDR2 (germline): DFQATT, SNEGSKA (reference sequence). Losses at the gene ends were 3 bases for V and 4 bases for J; bases not matched to a gene: 13. The CDR3 bases are TGCAGTGCTAGTGGTCGGGGCGGGAGTAACGCAGATACGCAGTATTTT. It is translated as CSASGRGGSNADTQYF.

CDR3 in amino acids: CASSPRAGARGNTIYF. The DNA for the CDR3 is TGTGCCAGCAGTCCTCGCGCGGGGGCGCGTGGAAACACCATATATTTT. The V gene is TRBV5-6, the J gene TRBJ1-3; tentatively, D is TRBD1 (6 bases). Germline V lookup: CDR1 SGHDT, CDR2 YYEEEE. The CDR3 sequence is 16 residues long. V was cut by 5 bases and J by 3 bases, with 18 bases left in between.

This chain connects TRBV5-6 to TRBJ1-2, with D possibly matching TRBD1 (5 bases). CDR3 length: 11 residues. Germline V CDR1 and CDR2: SGHDT, YYEEEE. V lost 3 bases, J lost 11 bases, and 11 bases lay in between. CDR3 coding DNA: TGTGCCAGCAGCTACGGGGGGAAGTACACCTTC. Its protein product is CASSYGGKYTF.

The chain recombines TRBV9 with TRBJ2-7; D might be TRBD1 (5 bases). The germline V and J ends were trimmed by 4 bases and 6 bases, with 20 bases remaining between them. This CDR3 region has 15 residues. Germline CDR1 is SGDLS and CDR2 is YYNGEE. CDR3 protein: CASSPNQGLSLEQYF. CDR3 coding DNA: TGTGCCAGCAGCCCAAACCAGGGTCTTTCCCTCGAGCAGTACTTC.

The chain recombines TRBV4-1 with TRBJ1-4; 10 positions agree with TRBD1. The CDR3 contains 16 residues. Germline lookup yields CDR1 MGHRA and CDR2 YSYEKL. V lost 4 bases and J lost 2; bases outside the gene matches: 4. Written as DNA, the CDR3 is TGCGCCAGCAGCCCCGGACAGGGGGGGACTAATGAAAAACTGTTTTTT. It encodes CASSPGQGGTNEKLFF.

A word on this clone: One end of the junction fails to match germline, which may point to a read error. The J gene is TRBJ1-2, the V gene TRBV10-2; D is uncertain. Looked up from germline, CDR1 is WSHSY and CDR2 is SAAADI. The CDR3 sequence is 14 residues long. The CDR3 sequence: CASSAVAGSYGHTF. CDR3 nucleotides: TGCGCCAGCAGTGCGGTCGCAGGAAGCTATGGCCACACCTTC.

This clone was observed a few times. The chain carries TRBV9 and TRBJ1-1; tentative D call: TRBD1 (5 bases). V lost 4 bases to trimming and J lost 7 bases, with 14 bases between them. The CDR3 length is 13 residues. Germline values: CDR1 SGDLS, CDR2 YYNGEE. CDR3 DNA: TGTGCCAGCAGCCCCAGACAGCATGATGAAGCTTTCTTT. It yields the protein CASSPRQHDEAFF.

The chain carries TRBV29-1 and TRBJ1-2; a possible D gene is TRBD1 (5 bases). The V and J ends lost 3 bases and 6 bases respectively, with 11 bases between them. There are 12 residues in the CDR3. Germline assignment: CDR1 SQVTM and CDR2 ANQGSEA. CDR3 nucleotide sequence: TGCAGCGTTGACAAAACAGGCGATGGCTACACCTTC. Translated: CSVDKTGDGYTF.

The rearrangement uses TRBV10-3 and TRBJ2-7; 7 nucleotides line up with TRBD1. The V gene end was trimmed by 6 bases and the J gene end by 4 bases; junction bases not matched to a gene: 12. Germline V gene data show CDR1 as ENHRY and CDR2 as SYGVKD. CDR3 size: 15 residues. This chain's CDR3 is CAIRQDRKRGYEQYF. The CDR3 coding sequence is TGTGCCATCAGACAGGACAGGAAGAGAGGGTACGAGCAGTACTTC.

In its sample, this clone was seen a few times. The V call is TRBV5-6, the J call TRBJ1-3; TRBD1 matches 11 bases. With V trimmed by 4 bases and J by 5 bases, 5 bases remained unmatched. The CDR3 has 15 amino acids. The germline V gene encodes CDR1 SGHDT and CDR2 YYEEEE. The CDR3 DNA is TGTGCCAGCAGCAGGGGACAGGGGGTTAGAAACACCATATATTTT. Translating gives CASSRGQGVRNTIYF.

CDR3 bases: TGTGCCACCAGGGCCGACATCGCAACAGATACGCAGTATTTT. It specifies CATRADIATDTQYF. The rearrangement joins TRBV24-1 to TRBJ2-3; D gene uncertain. The CDR3 runs 14 residues. Trimming left V 7 bases short and J 3 bases short, with 13 bases between. Germline CDR1 is KGHDR and CDR2 is SFDVKD.

V usage is TRBV5-5 and J usage is TRBJ1-1; D possibly corresponds to TRBD1 (5 bases). The V end was cut by 5 bases, the J end by 1 base, with 21 bases between. CDR3 length: 17 amino acids. Germline-derived CDR1 and CDR2 are SGHKS and YYEKEE (reference sequence). The CDR3 nucleotides read TGTGCCAGCAGTCTGGGGCCCTTATCGGGGGGGAACACTGAAGCTTTCTTT. Amino acid sequence: CASSLGPLSGGNTEAFF.

The chain combines TRBV6-5 with TRBJ1-1; no definite D call. Germline loops: CDR1 MNHEY, CDR2 SVGAGI. This CDR3 region has 14 residues. V was cut by 1 base and J by 7 bases, with 13 bases left in between. For the CDR3, the DNA is TGTGCCAGCAGTTACTTCCGGGCGGGTAGTGAAGCTTTCTTT. Translating gives CASSYFRAGSEAFF.

The CDR3 is CASSPGTGSREQFF. The CDR3 DNA reads TGTGCCAGCAGCCCCGGGACAGGGTCGAGGGAGCAGTTCTTC. The chain combines TRBV7-6 with TRBJ2-1; 9 bases are shared with TRBD1. CDR1 SGHVS and CDR2 FNYEAQ come from the germline V gene. The ends lost 5 bases at V and 10 bases at J; junction bases unmatched: 9. The CDR3 spans 14 residues. The full variable domain, its missing parts supplied by reference TRBV7-6 and TRBJ2-1, is GAGVSQSPRYKVTKRGQDVALRCDPISGHVSLYWYRQALGQGPEFLTYFNYEAQQDKSGLPNDRFSAERPEGSISTLTIQRTEQRDSAMYRCASSPGTGSREQFFGPGTRLTVL.

This chain connects TRBV7-2 to TRBJ2-7; D is unclear. CDR1 SGHTA and CDR2 FQGNSA come from the germline V gene. The CDR3 totals 14 residues. V lost 3 bases and J 1 base, leaving 10 bases between the germline ends. In DNA, the CDR3 is TGTGCCAGCAGCTTTGGGCCTTCTTCCTACGAGCAGTACTTC. Residues: CASSFGPSSYEQYF.

In this sample, this clone turned up once. The V call is TRBV4-2, the J call TRBJ2-7; D is unresolved. Germline V gene data show CDR1 as LGHNA and CDR2 as YNFKEQ. Trimming took 0 bases from V and 6 from J, leaving 9 bases between them. The CDR3 totals 13 residues. Here the CDR3 reads CASSQDRSSEQYF. The CDR3 nucleotides are TGTGCCAGCAGCCAAGATAGAAGTTCCGAGCAGTACTTC.

The rearrangement uses TRBV12-5 and TRBJ2-7; 9 nucleotides align to TRBD2. The germline V gene encodes CDR1 LGHNT and CDR2 FRNRAP. With 0 bases clipped from V and 5 bases from J, the junction kept 11 bases outside the gene matches. There are 17 residues in the CDR3. For the CDR3, the DNA is TGTGCTAGTGGTTTGGTACATTTGGCAGCGGGAGGTGACGAGCAGTACTTC. Translation gives CASGLVHLAAGGDEQYF.

This clone is medium-sized. This chain links TRBV4-1 with TRBJ1-2; unclear D gene. CDR1 and CDR2 (germline): MGHRA, YSYEKL. V was clipped by 3 bases and J by 4 bases, with 21 bases between them. CDR3 size: 17 residues. The CDR3 protein is CASSHHTIQAGGYGYTF. Here the CDR3 DNA reads TGCGCCAGCAGCCATCATACAATTCAGGCTGGAGGCTATGGCTACACCTTC.

This chain uses TRBV11-2 with TRBJ1-1; D is uncertain. The V and J ends lost 6 bases and 6 bases respectively, with 26 bases between them. This CDR3 region has 17 residues. Germline V lookup: CDR1 SGHAT, CDR2 FQNNGV. In DNA form, the CDR3 reads TGTGCCAGCAGACCCTCAGCCCAGCCCGGGGTAGGGCCTGAAGCTTTCTTT. Translated, it gives CASRPSAQPGVGPEAFF.

V gene TRBV12-3 or TRBV12-4 combines with J gene TRBJ2-1; TRBD2 matches 7 bases. This CDR3 is 11 amino acids long. V was clipped by 6 bases and J by 9 bases; unmatched bases: 2. The CDR3 is CASRGRAEQFF. In nucleotides, the CDR3 is TGTGCCAGCAGGGGGAGGGCTGAGCAGTTCTTC.

The chain recombines TRBV5-6 with TRBJ2-5, with TRBD2 identical over 11 bases. Germline CDR1 SGHDT, CDR2 YYEEEE. V was clipped by 4 bases and J by 7 bases; unmatched bases: 9. The CDR3 totals 15 residues. Here the CDR3 reads CASSAGTSGWGTQYF. The CDR3 nucleotides are TGTGCCAGCAGCGCCGGGACTAGCGGATGGGGGACCCAGTACTTC.

The chain uses TRBV5-1 and TRBJ2-5; tentative D call: TRBD1 (6 bases). V dropped 0 bases and J dropped 5 bases, with 8 bases sitting between them. The CDR3 covers 13 residues. Germline V lookup: CDR1 SGHRS, CDR2 YFSETQ. The CDR3 is CASSLDRVETQYF. CDR3 coding DNA: TGCGCCAGCAGCTTGGACAGGGTTGAGACCCAGTACTTC.

V usage is TRBV4-1 and J usage is TRBJ1-2, with 8 bases that match TRBD1. Germline CDR1 reads MGHRA; CDR2 reads YSYEKL. The V gene end was trimmed by 2 bases and the J gene end by 1 base; junction bases not matched to a gene: 3. The CDR3 length is 15 residues. The CDR3 nucleotides read TGCGCCAGCAGCCAACAGGACAGGGTTAACTATGGCTACACCTTC. This translates into CASSQQDRVNYGYTF.

The gene calls are TRBV19 and TRBJ2-7; D remains unclear. Germline lookup yields CDR1 LNHDA and CDR2 SQIVND (reference sequence). V lost 0 bases and J 2 bases, leaving 8 bases between the germline ends. This CDR3 spans 14 amino acids. The CDR3 sequence is CASSIDRSTYEQYF. In DNA form, the CDR3 reads TGTGCCAGTAGTATAGACAGATCCACCTACGAGCAGTACTTC.

CDR3 sequence: CASNLWTGRNEQFF. The CDR3 DNA follows: TGTGCCAGCAACCTCTGGACAGGGAGAAATGAGCAGTTCTTC. The J gene is TRBJ2-1, the V gene TRBV7-3, with 8 bases fitting TRBD1. Germline assignment: CDR1 SGHTA and CDR2 FQGTGA. The ends lost 7 bases at V and 7 bases at J; junction bases unmatched: 9. The CDR3 extends over 14 amino acids.

The genes are TRBV10-2 and TRBJ2-7; 8 nucleotides align to TRBD2. The CDR3 spans 13 residues. CDR1 and CDR2 (germline): WSHSY, SAAADI. The ends lost 8 bases at V and 3 bases at J; junction bases unmatched: 6. In DNA, the CDR3 is TGCGCCAGCCAAGCGGGGGTAAACTACGAGCAGTACTTC. Translated, it gives CASQAGVNYEQYF.